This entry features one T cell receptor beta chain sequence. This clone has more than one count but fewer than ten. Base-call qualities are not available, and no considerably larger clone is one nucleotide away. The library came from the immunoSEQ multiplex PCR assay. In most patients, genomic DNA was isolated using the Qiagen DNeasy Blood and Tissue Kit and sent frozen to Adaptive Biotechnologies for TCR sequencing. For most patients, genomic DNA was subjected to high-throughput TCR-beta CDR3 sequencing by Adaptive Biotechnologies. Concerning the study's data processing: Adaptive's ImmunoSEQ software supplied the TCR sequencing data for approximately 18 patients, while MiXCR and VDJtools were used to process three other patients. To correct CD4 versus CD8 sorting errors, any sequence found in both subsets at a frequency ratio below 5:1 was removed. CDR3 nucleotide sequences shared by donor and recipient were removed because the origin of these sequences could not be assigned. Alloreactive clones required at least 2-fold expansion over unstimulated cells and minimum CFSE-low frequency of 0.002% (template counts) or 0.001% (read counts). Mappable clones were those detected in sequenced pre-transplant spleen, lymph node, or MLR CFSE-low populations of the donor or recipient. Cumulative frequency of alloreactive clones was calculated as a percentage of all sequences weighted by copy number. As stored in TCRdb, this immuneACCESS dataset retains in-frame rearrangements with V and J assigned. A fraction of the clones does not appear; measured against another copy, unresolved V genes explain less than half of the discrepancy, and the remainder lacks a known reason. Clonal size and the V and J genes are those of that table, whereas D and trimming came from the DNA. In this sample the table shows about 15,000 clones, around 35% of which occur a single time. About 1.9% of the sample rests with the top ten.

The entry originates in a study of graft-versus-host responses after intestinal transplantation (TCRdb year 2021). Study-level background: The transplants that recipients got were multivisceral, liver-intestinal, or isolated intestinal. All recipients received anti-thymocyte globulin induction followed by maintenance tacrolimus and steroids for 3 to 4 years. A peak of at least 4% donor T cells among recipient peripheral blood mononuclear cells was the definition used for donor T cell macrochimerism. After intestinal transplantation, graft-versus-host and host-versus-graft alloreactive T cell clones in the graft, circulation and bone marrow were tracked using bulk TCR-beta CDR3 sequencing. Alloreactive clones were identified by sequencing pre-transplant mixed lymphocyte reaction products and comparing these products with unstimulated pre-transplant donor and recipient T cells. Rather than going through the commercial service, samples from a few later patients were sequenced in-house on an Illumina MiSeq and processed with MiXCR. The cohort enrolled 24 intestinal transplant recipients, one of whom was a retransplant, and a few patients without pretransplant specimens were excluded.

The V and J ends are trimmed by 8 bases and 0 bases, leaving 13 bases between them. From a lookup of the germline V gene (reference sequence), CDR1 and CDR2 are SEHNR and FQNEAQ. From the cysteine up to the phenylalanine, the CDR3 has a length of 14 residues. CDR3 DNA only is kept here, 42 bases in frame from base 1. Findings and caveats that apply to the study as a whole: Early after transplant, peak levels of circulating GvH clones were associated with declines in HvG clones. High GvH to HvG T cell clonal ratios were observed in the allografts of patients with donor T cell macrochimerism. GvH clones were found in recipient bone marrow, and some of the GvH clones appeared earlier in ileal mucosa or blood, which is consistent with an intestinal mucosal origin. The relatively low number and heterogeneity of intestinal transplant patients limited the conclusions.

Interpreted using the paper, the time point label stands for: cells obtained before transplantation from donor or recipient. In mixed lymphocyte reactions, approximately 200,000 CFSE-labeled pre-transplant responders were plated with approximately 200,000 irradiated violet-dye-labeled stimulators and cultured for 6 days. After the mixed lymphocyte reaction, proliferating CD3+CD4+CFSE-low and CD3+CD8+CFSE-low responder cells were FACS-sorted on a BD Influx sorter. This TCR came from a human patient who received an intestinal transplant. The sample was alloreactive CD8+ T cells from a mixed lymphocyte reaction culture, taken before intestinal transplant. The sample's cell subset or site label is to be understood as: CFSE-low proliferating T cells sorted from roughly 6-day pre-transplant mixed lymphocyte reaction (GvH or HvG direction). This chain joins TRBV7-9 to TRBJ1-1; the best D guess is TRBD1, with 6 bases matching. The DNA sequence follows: TGTGCCAGCGGCCCAGGGGTCATGAACACTGAAGCTTTCTTT. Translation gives CASGPGVMNTEAFF. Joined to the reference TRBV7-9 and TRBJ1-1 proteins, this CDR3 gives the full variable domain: DTGVSQNPRHKITKRGQNVTFRCDPISEHNRLYWYRQTLGQGPEFLTYFQNEAQLEKSRLLSDRFSAERPKGSFSTLEIQRTEQGDSAMYLCASGPGVMNTEAFFGQGTRLTVV.